Below are 29 T cell receptor beta chains sequenced from a single sample in a study of control samples from healthy donors and cancer patients. Using immunoSEQ multiplex PCR, the repertoire was profiled, and TCRdb retains in-frame clones only, with some absent. The repertoire holds 130,000 or so clones, with 75% to 95% as singletons. The specimen sequenced was blood. These receptor sequences come from a man between 18 and 29 years old in good health.

This chain uses TRBV7-6 with TRBJ2-1; 8 bases are shared with TRBD2. Germline V lookup: CDR1 SGHVS, CDR2 FNYEAQ. V dropped 1 base and J dropped 6; count of bases not matched to a gene: 11. This CDR3 contains 17 residues. The CDR3 region is CASSLEYVGGAGNEQFF. The CDR3 DNA follows: TGTGCCAGCAGCTTAGAATATGTCGGGGGGGCCGGCAATGAGCAGTTCTTC.

The chain is built from TRBV27 and TRBJ1-2; 7 bases match TRBD1. V shed 7 bases, J shed 0 bases, and the junction held 2 bases outside the gene matches. Germline V gene lookup returns CDR1 MNHEY and CDR2 SMNVEV (reference sequence). This CDR3 contains 13 residues. CDR3 amino acids: CASTGTANYGYTF. The DNA for the CDR3 is TGTGCCAGCACCGGGACAGCTAACTATGGCTACACCTTC.

The chain recombines TRBV6-1 with TRBJ2-3, with D possibly matching TRBD1 (6 bases). V was cut by 2 bases and J by 2 bases, with 14 bases left in between. The CDR3 has 16 residues. Germline CDR1 is MNHNS and CDR2 is SASEGT. Written as DNA, the CDR3 is TGTGCCAGCAGTGAAAACAGGGTACTAGACACAGATACGCAGTATTTT. Translation gives CASSENRVLDTDTQYF.

This clone was observed at least ten times. The rearrangement links TRBV5-1 to TRBJ1-2, with D unclear. The V end was cut by 6 bases, the J end by 6 bases, with 15 bases between. The CDR3 is made up of 13 amino acids. The germline gives CDR1 SGHRS, CDR2 YFSETQ. CDR3 DNA: TGCGCCAGCATGGGTCATATACTCGATGGCTACACCTTC. It encodes CASMGHILDGYTF.

The rearrangement uses TRBV29-1 and TRBJ2-5; TRBD1 is a possible D gene (6 bases). The V end lost 1 base, the J end lost 5 bases, and 14 bases lay between the germline ends. The CDR3 runs to 14 residues. Germline CDR1 SQVTM, CDR2 ANQGSEA. The CDR3, as DNA: TGCAGCGTTGAAGGGACAGATTATACGGAGACCCAGTACTTC. Residues: CSVEGTDYTETQYF. The variable domain in full, with the rest retrieved from reference TRBV29-1 and TRBJ2-5, is SAVISQKPSRDICQRGTSLTIQCQVDSQVTMMFWYRQQPGQSLTLIATANQGSEATYESGFVIDKFPISRPNLTFSTLTVSNMSPEDSSIYLCSVEGTDYTETQYFGPGTRLLVL.

This chain uses TRBV6-5 with TRBJ2-5; D gene unclear. The CDR3 is 13 residues long. The V gene lost 7 bases and the J gene lost 2 bases, with 11 bases spanning the gap. Germline V gene lookup returns CDR1 MNHEY and CDR2 SVGAGI. The CDR3 bases are TGTGCCAGCATGGGGATCGAACAAGAGACCCAGTACTTC. Translation gives CASMGIEQETQYF.

The chain uses TRBV29-1 and TRBJ1-2, with no clear D. This CDR3 comprises 12 residues. The ends were cut back, 4 bases at V and 6 bases at J, with 12 bases in the middle. Germline V gene data show CDR1 as SQVTM and CDR2 as ANQGSEA. CDR3 coding DNA: TGCAGCGTTGGCATGGTCAAAGATGGCTACACCTTC. This encodes CSVGMVKDGYTF.

The chain carries TRBV7-9 and TRBJ1-1; D unclear. The CDR3 is made up of 13 amino acids. CDR1 and CDR2 from the germline V gene are SEHNR and FQNEAQ (reference sequence). Between the trimmed V and J ends, which lost 6 bases and 1 base, there was a span of 9 bases. Here the CDR3 DNA reads TGTGCCAGCAGGACGCAGCGGAACACTGAAGCTTTCTTT. Residues: CASRTQRNTEAFF.

The chain combines TRBV20-1 with TRBJ2-7; D ambiguous. Germline V gives CDR1 DFQATT, CDR2 SNEGSKA (reference sequence). Trimming stripped 3 bases from V and 3 bases from J, with 21 bases between. CDR3 size: 16 residues. The CDR3 sequence is CSASPLGSRLYYEQYF. The CDR3 coding sequence is TGCAGTGCTAGTCCCCTTGGGTCAAGATTATACTACGAGCAGTACTTC.

This clone was picked up one time. V usage is TRBV15 and J usage is TRBJ1-3; possible D gene TRBD1, 6 bases. The germline CDR1 and CDR2 sequences are LNHNV and YYDKDF (reference sequence). V was clipped by 3 bases and J by 0 bases, with 9 bases between them. The CDR3 extends over 15 amino acids. CDR3 coding DNA: TGTGCCACCAGCAGCGACAGGAGCTCTGGAAACACCATATATTTT. Encoded protein: CATSSDRSSGNTIYF.

The V and J genes are TRBV19 and TRBJ1-1; TRBD1 might be the D (5 bases). V was pared by 3 bases and J by 4 bases, with 12 bases between. Germline assignment: CDR1 LNHDA and CDR2 SQIVND (reference sequence). The CDR3 contains 14 residues. This chain's CDR3 is CASSMGRASTEAFF. The CDR3 DNA sequence: TGTGCCAGTAGTATGGGCAGGGCAAGCACTGAAGCTTTCTTT.

This clone was counted only a few times. The J gene is TRBJ1-5, the V gene TRBV5-5, with a possible D match to TRBD1 (5 bases). The CDR3 totals 16 residues. With 2 bases removed from V and 5 bases from J, the gap between germline ends came to 17 bases. CDR1 is SGHKS and CDR2 is YYEKEE in the germline V gene (reference sequence). The CDR3 DNA is TGTGCCAGCAGCTTTGGTACTGGGGGAATGTATCAGCCCCAGCATTTT. Translated: CASSFGTGGMYQPQHF.

This clone was seen only once. This chain joins TRBV7-6 and TRBJ1-2, with 10 bases identical to TRBD1. Germline lookup yields CDR1 SGHVS and CDR2 FNYEAQ. The CDR3 consists of 13 residues. The J segment lost 6 bases and the V segment lost 3 bases, leaving 1 base of the junction unmatched. CDR3 amino acids: CASSFGTGDGYTF. CDR3 nucleotide sequence: TGTGCCAGCAGCTTCGGGACAGGGGATGGCTACACCTTC.

V is TRBV5-4 and J is TRBJ1-2, with D perhaps TRBD1 (5 bases). The CDR3 totals 14 residues. Germline CDR1 SGHNT, CDR2 YYREEE (reference sequence). V was shortened by 0 bases and J by 0 bases, with 6 bases between the two germline ends. The CDR3 loop reads CASSLEGPNYGYTF. DNA of the CDR3: TGTGCCAGCAGCTTGGAGGGACCTAACTATGGCTACACCTTC. The entire variable domain, with the rest obtained from reference TRBV5-4 and TRBJ1-2, is as follows: ETGVTQSPTHLIKTRGQQVTLRCSSQSGHNTVSWYQQALGQGPQFIFQYYREEENGRGNFPPRFSGLQFPNYSSELNVNALELDDSALYLCASSLEGPNYGYTFGSGTRLTVV.

The chain uses TRBV11-2 and TRBJ1-6; 9 bases fit TRBD1. In germline, CDR1 is SGHAT, CDR2 FQNNGV. Trimming removed 5 bases from V and 7 bases from J; junction bases left unmatched: 12. This CDR3 contains 17 residues. The CDR3 sequence is CASSQLDRGETNSPLHF. Here the CDR3 DNA reads TGTGCCAGCAGCCAACTGGACAGGGGTGAAACAAATTCACCCCTCCACTTT.

The rearrangement links TRBV4-1 to TRBJ2-7; 11 bases are a match to TRBD2. V gave up 3 bases and J gave up 0 bases; unmatched junction bases: 7. This CDR3 comprises 17 residues. Germline assignment: CDR1 MGHRA and CDR2 YSYEKL. The CDR3 loop is CASSQGRLAGNSYEQYF. DNA of the CDR3: TGCGCCAGCAGCCAGGGTAGACTAGCGGGGAACTCCTACGAGCAGTACTTC.

The chain has TRBV7-9 and TRBJ1-4; TRBD1 matches at 11 bases. This CDR3 is 15 amino acids long. The V gene's germline CDR1 is SEHNR and CDR2 FQNEAQ (reference sequence). V shed 7 bases and J 0 bases; nucleotides not matched to a gene: 1. In nucleotides, the CDR3 is TGTGCCAGCAAGGGACAGGGGGCAACTAATGAAAAACTGTTTTTT. Protein: CASKGQGATNEKLFF.

The chain is built from TRBV2 and TRBJ2-3, with 12 bases that match TRBD2. Germline lookup yields CDR1 SNHLY and CDR2 FYNNEI. V lost 6 bases, J lost 1 base, and 5 bases stayed unmatched. The CDR3 runs to 16 residues. The CDR3 loop reads CASRSRTSGGTDTQYF. Written as DNA, the CDR3 is TGTGCCAGCAGATCGAGGACTAGCGGGGGCACAGATACGCAGTATTTT.

This chain joins TRBV5-1 and TRBJ1-6, with D uncertain. V was cut by 0 bases and J by 9 bases, with 16 bases left in between. The CDR3 covers 16 residues. The germline CDR1 and CDR2 sequences are SGHRS and YFSETQ. CDR3 region: CASSLDDGQAGSPLHF. CDR3 nucleotides: TGCGCCAGCAGCTTGGATGACGGCCAGGCGGGTTCACCCCTCCACTTT.

The CDR3 sequence is CASSYSTDTQYF. For the CDR3, the DNA is TGTGCCAGCAGTTATAGTACAGATACGCAGTATTTT. This sequence joins TRBV4-2 and TRBJ2-3, with D hard to call. The CDR3 runs to 12 residues. The V end lost 6 bases, the J end lost 3 bases, and 7 bases lay between the germline ends. CDR1 and CDR2 from the germline V gene are LGHNA and YNFKEQ.

This clone was detected only once. The chain links TRBV10-3 to TRBJ2-3; the D gene is possibly TRBD1 (6 bases). The CDR3 extends over 16 amino acids. Germline loops: CDR1 ENHRY, CDR2 SYGVKD. The V and J ends lost 6 bases and 0 bases respectively, with 16 bases between them. CDR3 region: CAISDSGTTSTDTQYF. Written as DNA, the CDR3 is TGTGCCATCAGCGACTCCGGGACAACTAGCACAGATACGCAGTATTTT.

This clone was counted a few times. The chain uses TRBV19 and TRBJ1-1; D unresolved. Trimming left V 5 bases short and J 8 bases short, with 21 bases between. The length of the CDR3 is 15 residues. In germline, CDR1 is LNHDA, CDR2 SQIVND (reference sequence). In DNA form, the CDR3 reads TGTGCCAGTAGTGTAACCCCTCCGATTTGGAACGAAGCTTTCTTT. This encodes CASSVTPPIWNEAFF.

J is TRBJ1-3 and V is TRBV5-1; D not certain. CDR1 and CDR2 (germline): SGHRS, YFSETQ. This CDR3 spans 15 amino acids. V dropped 0 bases and J dropped 2 bases, with 9 bases sitting between them. The CDR3 spells CASSLEWHAGNTIYF. The CDR3 coding sequence is TGCGCCAGCAGCTTGGAGTGGCATGCTGGAAACACCATATATTTT. Supplemented by reference TRBV5-1 and TRBJ1-3, the full variable domain reads KAGVTQTPRYLIKTRGQQVTLSCSPISGHRSVSWYQQTPGQGLQFLFEYFSETQRNKGNFPGRFSGRQFSNSRSEMNVSTLELGDSALYLCASSLEWHAGNTIYFGEGSWLTVV.

J is TRBJ1-2 and V is TRBV4-1; 11 bases line up with TRBD1. Trimming took 0 bases from V and 2 from J; bases not matched to a gene: 8. The CDR3 has 18 amino acids. CDR1 MGHRA and CDR2 YSYEKL come from the germline V gene. The CDR3 nucleotides read TGCGCCAGCAGCCAAGAAGAGCGGACAGGGGGCAGAAACTATGGCTACACCTTC. The encoded protein is CASSQEERTGGRNYGYTF.

The chain employs TRBV19 and TRBJ2-1; TRBD2 agrees at 10 bases. There are 16 residues in the CDR3. The V and J ends lost 3 bases and 7 bases, in that order; junction bases with no gene match: 9. From germline, CDR1 is LNHDA and CDR2 SQIVND (reference sequence). The CDR3 region is CASSMVSGGARNEQFF. DNA of the CDR3: TGTGCCAGTAGTATGGTGAGCGGGGGGGCCAGGAATGAGCAGTTCTTC.

V usage is TRBV24-1 and J usage is TRBJ2-5; 11 positions match TRBD1. The CDR3 runs 16 residues. Germline V CDR1 and CDR2: KGHDR, SFDVKD. With 2 bases clipped from V and 3 bases from J, the junction kept 4 bases outside the gene matches. CDR3 region: CATSDSRTGGEETQYF. The CDR3 DNA reads as TGTGCCACCAGTGATTCGCGGACAGGGGGCGAAGAGACCCAGTACTTC.

The chain links TRBV10-3 to TRBJ2-6; 7 nucleotides agree with TRBD1. Germline-derived CDR1 and CDR2 are ENHRY and SYGVKD. Trimming at V came to 0 bases and at J to 4 bases, leaving 9 bases not matched to a gene. This CDR3 has 18 amino acids. The CDR3 is CAISESRGQNIGANVLTF. The CDR3 DNA reads TGTGCCATCAGTGAGTCAAGGGGACAGAATATCGGGGCCAACGTCCTGACTTTC.

For the CDR3, the DNA is TGTGCCAGCACGAAACAGGGGGACTATGGCTACACCTTC. Encoded protein: CASTKQGDYGYTF. The chain combines TRBV7-9 with TRBJ1-2; 8 bases map to TRBD1. This CDR3 has 13 amino acids. Germline CDR1 reads SEHNR; CDR2 reads FQNEAQ (reference sequence). J was trimmed by 3 bases and V by 7 bases; bases with no gene match: 4.

The CDR3 sequence is CASSRTGMNTEAFF. CDR3 in DNA: TGCGCCAGCAGCCGTACAGGGATGAACACTGAAGCTTTCTTT. This chain joins TRBV5-1 and TRBJ1-1, with D maybe TRBD1 (6 bases). CDR1 is SGHRS, CDR2 YFSETQ, per germline. Between the trimmed V and J ends, which lost 4 bases and 0 bases, there was a span of 10 bases. This CDR3 spans 14 amino acids. The variable domain in full, completed from reference TRBV5-1 and TRBJ1-1, reads KAGVTQTPRYLIKTRGQQVTLSCSPISGHRSVSWYQQTPGQGLQFLFEYFSETQRNKGNFPGRFSGRQFSNSRSEMNVSTLELGDSALYLCASSRTGMNTEAFFGQGTRLTVV.